Shown below are 3 T cell receptor beta chains from a single sample sequenced in a study of cytomegalovirus exposure and HLA in healthy donors. The primer mix had 60 Vbeta and 13 Jbeta primers. Assay: immunoSEQ multiplex PCR; the TCRdb copy retains only in-frame clones and omits some. This sample's table reports some 180,000 clones. The sample was PBMCs. These receptors were collected from a man aged 25-40 years in good health and CMV-seronegative.

The chain joins TRBV7-6 to TRBJ2-7; 9 nucleotides align to TRBD2. The CDR3 length is 14 residues. V trimming: 4 bases; J trimming: 7 bases; junction bases outside the gene matches: 8. Germline V gives CDR1 SGHVS, CDR2 FNYEAQ. CDR3 protein: CASSYLAGSGEQYF. The CDR3 nucleotides read TGTGCCAGCAGCTACCTAGCGGGGAGTGGTGAGCAGTACTTC.

The rearrangement links TRBV5-1 to TRBJ2-5; TRBD2 might be the D (7 bases). This CDR3 has 16 amino acids. CDR1 and CDR2 (germline): SGHRS, YFSETQ. Trimming removed 7 bases from V and 2 bases from J, with 21 bases in between. The CDR3 reads CASVPGGGGYQETQYF. The CDR3 nucleotides read TGCGCCAGCGTCCCCGGGGGCGGGGGATATCAAGAGACCCAGTACTTC.

The J gene is TRBJ2-2, the V gene TRBV7-6, with 10 nucleotides matching TRBD2. CDR3 length equals 18 residues. The ends lost 1 base at V and 6 bases at J; junction bases unmatched: 11. CDR1 and CDR2 (germline): SGHVS, FNYEAQ. CDR3 region: CASSLVSQLAGASGELFF. The CDR3 nucleotides are TGTGCCAGCAGCTTAGTATCTCAGCTAGCGGGAGCGTCCGGGGAGCTGTTTTTT.